This note documents a single TCR beta chain sequence. The antigen it recognizes is unknown. Base qualities are not at hand, and no much larger clone is one base apart. The time point label, as the study defines it: baseline before first vaccination. Vaccinee samples came from UK trials COV001 and COV002, including a single-blind randomized controlled phase 2/3 trial of AZD1222 (ChAdOx1 nCoV-19) in healthy adults. For TCRbeta chain sequencing, PBMC samples from trial participants were taken at day 0 and at day 28 after the second dose. The CDR3 regions of human TCRbeta chains were analyzed by immunosequencing. Regarding the original processing steps: TCRs in the repertoires were matched against a reference library of SARS-CoV-2-specific TCRs that had been generated with the MIRA antigen-specificity platform. Breadth was defined as the fraction of unique TCRs that were SARS-CoV-2-associated, and depth was defined as the fraction of total T cells that were SARS-CoV-2-associated. Using the MIRA data, each spike-specific TCR was assigned both to the spike region to which the TCR was reactive and to a CD4 or CD8 class. Log10-transformed breadth and depth values were compared by one-way ANOVA with Sidak's multiple comparisons tests. Sourced from immuneACCESS, this table was stored by TCRdb with only in-frame sequences that have V and J called. A share of the clones is absent; for the studies checked, an unresolved V gene accounts for under half, and the remainder has no known explanation. For V, J and clone size, that table is used; D and trimming come from the DNA. The sample records fewer than 120,000 clones, approximately 90% of which are singletons. The ten biggest clones cover around 1.5% of the sample.

V is reduced by 7 bases and J by 4 bases, leaving a spacing of 20 bases between them. The CDR3 numbers 15 residues from cysteine through phenylalanine. The only DNA kept is the CDR3, 45 bases in frame from the first base. The germline V gene sets CDR1 to SNHLY and CDR2 to FYNNEI. These data belong to a study of T cell responses to AZD1222 COVID-19 vaccine (dated by TCRdb to about 2021). Regarding the complete study: Because spike-specific TCR depth and breadth did not differ between the two schedules, AZD1222 recipients who got a second dose at roughly 4 weeks were pooled with those who got a second dose at roughly 12 weeks. A total of approximately 240 trial participants underwent TCR sequencing, of whom around 200 received two doses of AZD1222 and some 25 received two doses of the MenACWY control vaccine. Trial participants were enrolled by age into 18-55, 56-69 and 70-plus year subgroups, with 148, 28 and 57 TCR-sequenced participants respectively. What the research found in general, with its limitations: Nearly half of unique spike-specific TCRs reportedly recognized epitopes outside regions mutated in the B.1.351 and B.1.1.7 variants. The whole spike protein was spanned by vaccine-associated CD4 TCRs, and dominant responses were seen in regions 160-218 and 743-854. In the small 56-69-year group, the increase in depth fell short of significance, most likely because of low power. Participants were mostly white British and included more females than males, and it was suggested by the authors that clonal diversity may have been underestimated. Conclusions about previously exposed vaccinees are limited, since just a handful of AZD1222 recipients were seropositive for SARS-CoV-2 at baseline. Spike-specific TCR breadth and depth rose significantly after two AZD1222 doses compared with day 0 and with MenACWY recipients. No day 14 peak-response samples were available, so repertoires were characterized only after the peak T cell response.

This receptor was taken from an adult in good health. The chain uses TRBV2 and TRBJ2-7; TRBD1 is a possible D gene, resting on 7 matching bases. Sequences were derived from peripheral blood, sampled on day 0 of AZD1222 vaccination. The CDR3 amino acid sequence is: CASTPLEGAGYEQYF. DNA sequence: TGTGCCAGCACCCCCCTGGAGGGGGCGGGATACGAGCAGTACTTC.